A selection of T cell receptor beta chains follows, all from one sample in a study of T cell responses to AZD1222 COVID-19 vaccine. Repertoires were generated with immunoSEQ multiplex PCR, while TCRdb's copy carries only in-frame clones and drops some. Among about 92,000 clones listed, 75% to 90% were seen once. Sequencing was performed on peripheral blood, taken on day 0 of AZD1222 vaccination. These receptor sequences come from an adult in good health. Each CDR3 is given with its conserved first and last residue. Fields, in order: V gene, D gene, clone size, J gene, CDR3 DNA, CDR3 protein. D genes are given only for firm matches. For some rows the clone size is stated as once, few or many, or as a class when expanded; others skip it.

>TRBV5-4|.|.|TRBJ2-3
TGTGCCAGCAGCTCCCTGAATCTTGCAGATACGCAGTATTTT
CASSSLNLADTQYF
>TRBV24-1|.|.|TRBJ1-5
TGTGCCACCAGTGAGACATTTAGCAATCAGCCCCAGCATTTT
CATSETFSNQPQHF
>TRBV11-3|.|.|TRBJ2-1
TGTGCCAGCAGCCTATCGGACGGTAACAATGAGCAGTTCTTC
CASSLSDGNNEQFF
>TRBV6-2/TRBV6-3|.|.|TRBJ1-6
TGTGCCAGCAGTCCGGGACTTCTATCGAGCTCCTATAATTCACCCCTCCACTTT
CASSPGLLSSSYNSPLHF
>TRBV4-2|.|.|TRBJ1-2
TGTGCCAGCAGCCAAGGCCCGGGTTTAAGCGGCTACACCTTC
CASSQGPGLSGYTF
>TRBV28|.|.|TRBJ2-4
TGTGCCAGCACCGGACAGTCAAACATTCAGTACTTC
CASTGQSNIQYF
>TRBV11-2|.|once|TRBJ2-1
TGTGCCAGCAGCCTAGAATTAGGAGTTAACAATGAGCAGTTCTTC
CASSLELGVNNEQFF
>TRBV7-8|.|.|TRBJ2-3
TGTGCCAGCAGCTTAGGAACCGACCGGGATACGCAGTATTTT
CASSLGTDRDTQYF
>TRBV24-1|.|.|TRBJ1-5
TGTGCCACGGAGCAGGGACCCAATCAGCCCCAGCATTTT
CATEQGPNQPQHF
>TRBV28|.|.|TRBJ1-2
TGTGCCAGCATGCGAAACCGCAACTATGGCTACACCTTC
CASMRNRNYGYTF
>TRBV27|.|.|TRBJ2-2
TGTGCCAGCAGTCCCTCTGGGGGGAACACCGGGGAGCTGTTTTTT
CASSPSGGNTGELFF
>TRBV19|.|.|TRBJ2-7
TGTGCCAGTAGTCCTTCAGGGATACCCTACGAGCAGTACTTC
CASSPSGIPYEQYF
>TRBV4-3|TRBD2|.|TRBJ2-7
TGCGCCAGCAGCCAAGATTTACTAGCGGGATATACTAACTACGAGCAGTACTTC
CASSQDLLAGYTNYEQYF
>TRBV7-8|TRBD1|.|TRBJ2-1
TGTGCCAGCAGCCCACGGACAGGGTACAATGAGCAGTTCTTC
CASSPRTGYNEQFF
>TRBV5-6|TRBD1|.|TRBJ1-4
TGTGCCAGCAGCCTTCAGGGGGTGAGAGAAAAACTGTTTTTT
CASSLQGVREKLFF
>TRBV6-5|TRBD1|.|TRBJ2-1
TGTGCCAGCAGTTCGACCGGGACAGGGGCCTCGGAGCAGTTCTTC
CASSSTGTGASEQFF
>TRBV30|.|.|TRBJ2-7
TGTGCCTGGAGCGGCTACGAGCAGTACTTC
CAWSGYEQYF
>TRBV28|.|.|TRBJ2-4
TGTGCCAGCACTCCTGGGGGGGCCCTAAAGGGAAACATTCAGTACTTC
CASTPGGALKGNIQYF
>TRBV5-1|TRBD2|.|TRBJ2-3
TGCGCCAGCAGCCTGAGGGCTAGCGGGAGTACAGATACGCAGTATTTT
CASSLRASGSTDTQYF
>TRBV10-3|.|.|TRBJ2-3
TGTGCCATCAGTCCCCTCGTCTCCACAGATACGCAGTATTTT
CAISPLVSTDTQYF
>TRBV6-5|TRBD2|.|TRBJ2-3
TGTGCCAGCAGTTACTCTAGGACTAGCGACTATACGCAGTATTTT
CASSYSRTSDYTQYF
>TRBV24-1|TRBD2|.|TRBJ2-3
TGTGCCACCAGTGAGACTAGCGGGAGTTCAGATACGCAGTATTTT
CATSETSGSSDTQYF
>TRBV3-1/TRBV3-2|.|.|TRBJ2-1
TGTGCCAGCAGCCAAGCTAGTGAGCAGTTCTTC
CASSQASEQFF
>TRBV7-9|TRBD2|once|TRBJ2-3
TGTGCCAGCAGCCCCCTAGCGGGGAGCACAGATACGCAGTATTTT
CASSPLAGSTDTQYF
>TRBV25-1|.|.|TRBJ1-4
TGTGCCTATCTCTTACGGGGTCGAGAAAAACTGTTTTTT
CAYLLRGREKLFF
>TRBV28|.|.|TRBJ2-1
TGTGCCAGCAGCGGGAGACCCGGGAATGAGCAGTTCTTC
CASSGRPGNEQFF
>TRBV7-3|TRBD1|once|TRBJ2-2
TGTGCCAGCAGCCCGACAGCACAGGGGGCGCTGACCGGGGAGCTGTTTTTT
CASSPTAQGALTGELFF
>TRBV30|.|once|TRBJ2-4
TGTGCCTGGATGACGGGGAACATTCAGTACTTC
CAWMTGNIQYF
>TRBV7-9|.|.|TRBJ1-6
TGTGCCAGCAGCCCGGACGGCAATTCACCCCTCCACTTT
CASSPDGNSPLHF
>TRBV3-1/TRBV3-2|.|.|TRBJ2-7
TGTGCCAGCAGTGCGCAGGGAGTAGGCTCCTACGAGCAGTACTTC
CASSAQGVGSYEQYF
>TRBV9|TRBD1|.|TRBJ2-1
TGTGCCAGCAGCGATGAGATTCGACAGGGGGCCTACAATGAGCAGTTCTTC
CASSDEIRQGAYNEQFF
>TRBV10-3|.|few|TRBJ1-5
TGTGCCATCAGTGACAGGGGCTTAGAGCCCCAGCATTTT
CAISDRGLEPQHF
>TRBV4-2|.|few|TRBJ2-2
TGTGCCAGCAGCCAAGCTGGCCTACCTGGGGAGCTGTTTTTT
CASSQAGLPGELFF
>TRBV5-4|TRBD2|once|TRBJ2-1
TGTGCCAGCAGCCTCTATTTGGCGGGAGGTTTGCATGAGCAGTTCTTC
CASSLYLAGGLHEQFF
>TRBV7-2|.|.|TRBJ2-2
TGTGCCAGCGGCATGTTTTCTGCTCTTGCCACCGGGGAGCTGTTTTTT
CASGMFSALATGELFF
>TRBV19|TRBD1|.|TRBJ2-3
TGTGCCAGTGGTGGACAGGGCACAGATACGCAGTATTTT
CASGGQGTDTQYF